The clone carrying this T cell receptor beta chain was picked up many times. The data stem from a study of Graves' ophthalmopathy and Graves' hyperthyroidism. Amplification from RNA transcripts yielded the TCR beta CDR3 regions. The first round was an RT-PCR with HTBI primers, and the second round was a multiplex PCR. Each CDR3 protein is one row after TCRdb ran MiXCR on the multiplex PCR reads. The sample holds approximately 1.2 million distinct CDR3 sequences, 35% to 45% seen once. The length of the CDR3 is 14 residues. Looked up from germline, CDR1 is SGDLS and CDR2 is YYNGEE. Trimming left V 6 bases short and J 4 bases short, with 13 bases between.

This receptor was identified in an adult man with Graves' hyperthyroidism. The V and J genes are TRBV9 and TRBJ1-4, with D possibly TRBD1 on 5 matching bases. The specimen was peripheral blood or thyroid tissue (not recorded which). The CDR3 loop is CASNEGDGNEKLFF. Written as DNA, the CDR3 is TGTGCCAGCAACGAAGGGGACGGTAATGAAAAACTGTTTTTT.